This T cell receptor (beta chain) was sequenced during a study of siplizumab effects on memory and regulatory T cells. The CDR3 sequence is 13 residues long. CDR1 SGHTA and CDR2 FQGNSA come from the germline V gene. V was trimmed by 8 bases and J by 0 bases, leaving 5 bases between them. Libraries were prepared by immunoSEQ multiplex PCR; TCRdb keeps only in-frame clonotypes and omits some of them. The table shows about 26,000 clones, with 70% to 85% occurring only once. Sequencing input: memory CD4+ T cells sorted from blood. The chain carries TRBV7-2 and TRBJ2-6, with unresolved D. The receptor was isolated from a human donor in good health. This chain's CDR3 is CASRNSGANVLTF. The CDR3 nucleotides read TGTGCCAGCCGCAACTCTGGGGCCAACGTCCTGACTTTC.